One TCR beta chain is described in this entry. The entry originates in a study of control samples from healthy donors and cancer patients. Assay used: immunoSEQ multiplex PCR; TCRdb lists only in-frame clones, some missing. The sample includes 100,000 to 150,000 clones, about 88% seen only once; the top ten take around 1.8%. The CDR3 extends over 15 amino acids. V dropped 3 bases and J dropped 1 base, with 13 bases sitting between them. Germline V gene sequence: CDR1 SEHNR, CDR2 FQNEAQ (reference sequence). Sample: blood. This sequence originates from a young man in good health. The rearrangement uses TRBV7-9 and TRBJ2-7; perhaps D is TRBD1 or TRBD2 (5 bases each). In DNA form, the CDR3 reads TGTGCCAGCAGCTTCGGGGACGTAGAGTCCTACGAGCAGTACTTC. Translated, it gives CASSFGDVESYEQYF.